This T cell receptor (beta chain) was obtained from a study of Graves' ophthalmopathy and Graves' hyperthyroidism. Study findings and constraints: The model forecast ophthalmopathy progression, reaching roughly 70% sensitivity and 72% to 80% specificity. Blood shared most expanded thyroid clonotypes above 0.001 frequency. Cross-validated, the 13-signature model showed 87.88%/81.08% sensitivity/specificity, and 80%/75% in the test set.

In germline, CDR1 is ENHRY, CDR2 SYGVKD. CDR3 size: 15 residues. Trimming took 3 bases from V and 4 from J, leaving 16 bases between them. The sequenced template was RNA, covering the TCR beta CDR3 region. The authors performed first-round RT-PCR with HTBI primers and then a second-round multiplex PCR. MiXCR, applied by TCRdb to the multiplex PCR reads, yields one record per CDR3 protein. The sample lists 1 million to 1.3 million distinct CDR3 sequences; around a third were seen once. This clonotype was seen repeatedly, ten times or more. Its specificity is not known. The chain carries TRBV10-3 and TRBJ2-7; D may correspond to TRBD1 or TRBD2 (6 bases each). The specimen was peripheral blood or thyroid tissue (not recorded which). This receptor was obtained from an adult man with Graves' hyperthyroidism. The CDR3 nucleotides are TGTGCCATCAGTGATTCTCGGGGGCACTCTTACGAGCAGTACTTC. This gives the protein CAISDSRGHSYEQYF.